This T cell receptor (beta chain) came from a study of cytomegalovirus exposure and HLA in healthy donors. Study overall: Of some 400 genotyped donors, 80% to 85% grouped in the Caucasian-associated ancestry cluster.

The CDR3 consists of 16 residues. Trimming cost V 6 bases and J 3 bases; bases outside gene matches: 6. The germline CDR1 and CDR2 sequences are WSHSY and SAAADI. Study conclusions and caveats: Analysis performed later found roughly 17,000 TCR beta sequences associated with HLA alleles at 0.05 false discovery rate. HLA-A and HLA-B allele assignments for most subjects were reportedly predicted accurately using TCR beta sequences. Researchers counted about 150 TCR beta chains as cytomegalovirus-associated.

Comment on this clone: Its specificity is not known.

The PCR was carried out with 60 Vbeta primers and 13 Jbeta primers. Generated by immunoSEQ multiplex PCR, the TCRdb table keeps only in-frame clones and is missing some. The profile covers 95,000 to 150,000 clones, with around 75% appearing a single time and more than 2% taken by the ten largest. The chain recombines TRBV10-2 with TRBJ2-7, with TRBD2 matching over 15 bases. This TCR was recovered from a man aged 30 to 45 in good health and CMV-seronegative. Sample: PBMCs. CDR3 sequence reads: CASRGLAGGSNYEQYF. The CDR3 nucleotides are TGCGCCAGCAGGGGACTAGCGGGGGGATCCAACTACGAGCAGTACTTC.